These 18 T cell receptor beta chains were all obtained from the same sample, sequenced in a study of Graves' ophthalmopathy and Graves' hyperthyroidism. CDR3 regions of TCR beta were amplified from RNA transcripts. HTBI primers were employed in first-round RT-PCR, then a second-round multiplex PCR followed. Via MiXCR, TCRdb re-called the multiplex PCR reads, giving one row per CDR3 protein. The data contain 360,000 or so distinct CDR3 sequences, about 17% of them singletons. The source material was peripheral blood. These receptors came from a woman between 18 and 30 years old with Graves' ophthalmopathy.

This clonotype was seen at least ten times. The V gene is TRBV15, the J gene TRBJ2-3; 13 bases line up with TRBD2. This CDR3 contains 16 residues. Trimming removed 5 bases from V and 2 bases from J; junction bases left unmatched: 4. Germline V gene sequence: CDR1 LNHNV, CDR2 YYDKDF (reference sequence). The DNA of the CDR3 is TGTGCCACCAGCGGCGGGACTAGCGGGATCACAGATACGCAGTATTTT. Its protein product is CATSGGTSGITDTQYF. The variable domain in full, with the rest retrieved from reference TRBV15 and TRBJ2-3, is DAMVIQNPRYQVTQFGKPVTLSCSQTLNHNVMYWYQQKSSQAPKLLFHYYDKDFNNEADTPDNFQSRRPNTSFCFLDIRSPGLGDTAMYLCATSGGTSGITDTQYFGPGTRLTVL.

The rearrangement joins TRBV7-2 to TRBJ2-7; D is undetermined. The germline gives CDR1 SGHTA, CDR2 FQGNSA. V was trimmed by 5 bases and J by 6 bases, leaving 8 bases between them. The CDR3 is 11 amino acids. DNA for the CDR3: TGTGCCAGCAGCCCCAGAGTCGAGCAGTACTTC. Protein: CASSPRVEQYF.

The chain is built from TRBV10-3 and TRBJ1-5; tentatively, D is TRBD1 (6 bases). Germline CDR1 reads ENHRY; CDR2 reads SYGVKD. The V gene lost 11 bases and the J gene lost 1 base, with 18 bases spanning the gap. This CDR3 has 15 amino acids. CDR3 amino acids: CAPIEGGRSNQPQHF. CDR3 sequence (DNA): TGTGCCCCGATTGAGGGGGGCAGGAGCAATCAGCCCCAGCATTTT.

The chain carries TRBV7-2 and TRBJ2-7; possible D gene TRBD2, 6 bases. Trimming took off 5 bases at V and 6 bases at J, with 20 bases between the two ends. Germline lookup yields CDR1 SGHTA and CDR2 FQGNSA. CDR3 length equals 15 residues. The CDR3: CASSPTAGSLFEQYF. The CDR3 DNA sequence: TGTGCCAGCAGCCCGACTGCGGGATCTCTTTTCGAGCAGTACTTC.

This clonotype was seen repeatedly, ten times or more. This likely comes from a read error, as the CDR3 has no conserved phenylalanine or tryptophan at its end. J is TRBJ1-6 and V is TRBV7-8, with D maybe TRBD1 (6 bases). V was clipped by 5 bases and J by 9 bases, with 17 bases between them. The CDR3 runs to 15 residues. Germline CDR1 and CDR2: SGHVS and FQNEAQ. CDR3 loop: CASSLSLRGSSPLHS. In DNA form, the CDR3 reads TGTGCCAGCAGCCTTTCTTTGAGGGGGTCTTCACCCCTCCACTCT.

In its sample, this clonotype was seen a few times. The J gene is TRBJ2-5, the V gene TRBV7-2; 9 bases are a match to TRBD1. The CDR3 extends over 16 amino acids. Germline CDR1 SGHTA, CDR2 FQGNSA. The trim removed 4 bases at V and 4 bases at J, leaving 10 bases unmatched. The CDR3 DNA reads TGTGCCAGCAGCTACCGGGACAGGGATTATGGAGAGACCCAGTACTTC. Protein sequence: CASSYRDRDYGETQYF. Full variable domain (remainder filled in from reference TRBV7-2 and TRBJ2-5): GAGVSQSPSNKVTEKGKDVELRCDPISGHTALYWYRQSLGQGLEFLIYFQGNSAPDKSGLPSDRFSAERTGGSVSTLTIQRTQQEDSAVYLCASSYRDRDYGETQYFGPGTRLLVL.

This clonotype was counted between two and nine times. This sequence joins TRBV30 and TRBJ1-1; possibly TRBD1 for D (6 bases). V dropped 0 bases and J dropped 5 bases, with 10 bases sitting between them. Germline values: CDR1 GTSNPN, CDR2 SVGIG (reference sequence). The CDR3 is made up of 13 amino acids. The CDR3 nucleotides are TGTGCCTGGAGTGTAGTGGACAGTACTGAAGCTTTCTTT. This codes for CAWSVVDSTEAFF.

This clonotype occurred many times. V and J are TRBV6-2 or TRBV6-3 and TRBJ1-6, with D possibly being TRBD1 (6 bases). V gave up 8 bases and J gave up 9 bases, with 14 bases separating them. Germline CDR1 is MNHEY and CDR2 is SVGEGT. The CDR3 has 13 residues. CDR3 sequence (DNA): TGTGCCAGCGGAAGGGGGGCGCGTTCACCCCTCCACTTT. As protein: CASGRGARSPLHF.

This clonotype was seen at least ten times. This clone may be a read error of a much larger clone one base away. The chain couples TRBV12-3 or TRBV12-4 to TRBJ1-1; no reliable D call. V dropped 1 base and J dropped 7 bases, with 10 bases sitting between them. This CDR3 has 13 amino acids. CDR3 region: CASSLGEPLEAFF. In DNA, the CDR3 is TGTGCCAGCAGTTTAGGAGAACCACTTGAAGCTTTCTTT.

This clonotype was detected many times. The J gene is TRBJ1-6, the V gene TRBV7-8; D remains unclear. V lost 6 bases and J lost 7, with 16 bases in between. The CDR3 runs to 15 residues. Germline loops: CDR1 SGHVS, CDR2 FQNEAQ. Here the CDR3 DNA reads TGTGCCAGCAGTCTAACCCCGGAGGGCAATTCACCCCTCCACTTT. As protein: CASSLTPEGNSPLHF.

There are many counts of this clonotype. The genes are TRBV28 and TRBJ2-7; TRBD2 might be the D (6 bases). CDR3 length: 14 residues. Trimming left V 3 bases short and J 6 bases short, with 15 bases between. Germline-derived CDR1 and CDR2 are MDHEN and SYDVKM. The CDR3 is CASSFFEGGVEQYF. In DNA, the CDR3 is TGTGCCAGCAGTTTTTTCGAGGGAGGAGTCGAGCAGTACTTC.

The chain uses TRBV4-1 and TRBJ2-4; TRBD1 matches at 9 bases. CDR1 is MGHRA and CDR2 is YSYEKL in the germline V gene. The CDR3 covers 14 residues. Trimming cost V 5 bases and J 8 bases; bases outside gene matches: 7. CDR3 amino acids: CASSADRGIDIQYF. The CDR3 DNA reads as TGCGCCAGCAGCGCGGACAGGGGTATAGACATTCAGTACTTC.

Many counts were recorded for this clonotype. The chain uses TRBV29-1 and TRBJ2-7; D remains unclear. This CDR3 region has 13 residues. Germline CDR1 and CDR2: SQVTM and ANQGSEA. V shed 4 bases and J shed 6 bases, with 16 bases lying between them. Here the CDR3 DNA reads TGCAGCGTTGTCCGGCACACCTTTGGCGAGCAGTACTTC. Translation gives CSVVRHTFGEQYF.

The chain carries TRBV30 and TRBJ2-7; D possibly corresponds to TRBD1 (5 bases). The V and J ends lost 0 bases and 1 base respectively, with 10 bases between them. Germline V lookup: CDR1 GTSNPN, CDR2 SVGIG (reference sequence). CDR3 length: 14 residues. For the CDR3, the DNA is TGTGCCTGGAGTGTACGGCAGGGATCCTACGAGCAGTACTTC. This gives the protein CAWSVRQGSYEQYF.

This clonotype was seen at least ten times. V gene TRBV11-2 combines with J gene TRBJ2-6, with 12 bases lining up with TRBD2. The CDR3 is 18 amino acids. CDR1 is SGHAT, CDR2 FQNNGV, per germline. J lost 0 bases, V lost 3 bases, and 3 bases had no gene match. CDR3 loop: CASSFRTSGISGANVLTF. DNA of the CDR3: TGTGCCAGCAGCTTCAGGACTAGCGGGATCTCTGGGGCCAACGTCCTGACTTTC. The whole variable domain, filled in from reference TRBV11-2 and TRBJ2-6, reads EAGVAQSPRYKIIEKRQSVAFWCNPISGHATLYWYQQILGQGPKLLIQFQNNGVVDDSQLPKDRFSAERLKGVDSTLKIQPAKLEDSAVYLCASSFRTSGISGANVLTFGAGSRLTVL.

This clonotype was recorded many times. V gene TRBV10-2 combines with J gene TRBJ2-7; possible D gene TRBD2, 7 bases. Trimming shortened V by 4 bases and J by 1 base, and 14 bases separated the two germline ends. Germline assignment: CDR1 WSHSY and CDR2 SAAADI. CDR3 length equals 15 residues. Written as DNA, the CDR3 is TGCGCCAGCAGTGGGGGGCTAGCGGCTTCCTACGAGCAGTACTTC. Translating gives CASSGGLAASYEQYF.

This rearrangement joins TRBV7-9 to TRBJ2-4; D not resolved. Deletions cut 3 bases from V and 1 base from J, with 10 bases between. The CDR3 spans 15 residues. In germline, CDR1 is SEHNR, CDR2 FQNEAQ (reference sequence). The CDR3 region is CASSFPRSAKNIQYF. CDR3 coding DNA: TGTGCCAGCAGCTTCCCTAGGTCGGCCAAAAACATTCAGTACTTC.

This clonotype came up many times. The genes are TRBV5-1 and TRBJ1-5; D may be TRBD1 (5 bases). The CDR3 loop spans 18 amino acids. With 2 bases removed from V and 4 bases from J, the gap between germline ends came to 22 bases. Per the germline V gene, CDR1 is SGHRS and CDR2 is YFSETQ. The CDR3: CASSFSSRGGAWNQPQHF. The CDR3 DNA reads TGCGCCAGCAGCTTTTCGAGCCGTGGGGGAGCTTGGAATCAGCCCCAGCATTTT.